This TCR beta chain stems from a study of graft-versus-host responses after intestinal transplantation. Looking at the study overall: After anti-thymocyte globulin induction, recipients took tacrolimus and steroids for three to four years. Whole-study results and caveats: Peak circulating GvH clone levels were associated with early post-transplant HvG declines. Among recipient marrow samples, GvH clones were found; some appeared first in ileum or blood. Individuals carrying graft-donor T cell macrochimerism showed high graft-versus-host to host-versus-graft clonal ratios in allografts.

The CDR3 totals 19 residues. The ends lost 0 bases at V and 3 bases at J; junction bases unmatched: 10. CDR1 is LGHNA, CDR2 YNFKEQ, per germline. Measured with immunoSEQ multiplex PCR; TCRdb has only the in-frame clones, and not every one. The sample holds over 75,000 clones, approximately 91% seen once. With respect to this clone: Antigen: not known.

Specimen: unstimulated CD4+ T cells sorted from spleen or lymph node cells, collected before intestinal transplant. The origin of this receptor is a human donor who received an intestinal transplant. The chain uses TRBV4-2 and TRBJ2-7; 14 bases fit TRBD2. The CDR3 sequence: CASSQDGLAGGPGNYEQYF. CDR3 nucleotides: TGTGCCAGCAGCCAAGATGGACTAGCGGGAGGCCCGGGAAACTACGAGCAGTACTTC.